The present T cell receptor (beta chain) was sequenced within a study of shared clonotypes between healthy human individuals. CDR1 and CDR2 from the germline V gene are MGHRA and YSYEKL. The CDR3 has 17 amino acids. V shed 4 bases, J shed 5 bases, and the junction held 10 bases outside the gene matches. Clones were sequenced by immunoSEQ multiplex PCR, and TCRdb holds only the in-frame ones, with some missing. This table has roughly 680,000 clones, just under 75% appearing once. This receptor was taken from a woman aged 25 to 39 in good health. Sequenced sample: memory CD4+ T cells sorted from blood. Subset defined: CD45RA-negative fraction. V gene TRBV4-1 combines with J gene TRBJ2-5; TRBD2 matches at 13 bases. CDR3: CASSRTSGSASLETQYF. Here the CDR3 DNA reads TGCGCCAGCAGCCGGACTAGCGGGAGTGCGTCGTTGGAGACCCAGTACTTC.